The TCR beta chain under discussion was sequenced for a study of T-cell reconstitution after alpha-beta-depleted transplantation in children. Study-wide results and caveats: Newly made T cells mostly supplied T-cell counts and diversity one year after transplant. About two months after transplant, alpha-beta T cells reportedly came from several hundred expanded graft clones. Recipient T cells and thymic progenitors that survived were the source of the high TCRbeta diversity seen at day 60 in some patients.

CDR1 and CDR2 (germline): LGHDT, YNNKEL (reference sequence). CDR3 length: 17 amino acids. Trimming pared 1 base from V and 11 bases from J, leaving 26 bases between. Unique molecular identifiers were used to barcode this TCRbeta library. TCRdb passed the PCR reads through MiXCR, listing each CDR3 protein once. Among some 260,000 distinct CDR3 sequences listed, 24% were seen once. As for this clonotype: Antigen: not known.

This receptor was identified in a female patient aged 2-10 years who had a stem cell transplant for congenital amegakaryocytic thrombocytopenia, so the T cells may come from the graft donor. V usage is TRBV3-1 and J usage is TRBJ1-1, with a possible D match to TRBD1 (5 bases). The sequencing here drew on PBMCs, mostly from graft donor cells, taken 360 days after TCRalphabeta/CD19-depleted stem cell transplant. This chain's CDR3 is CASSQVRISSGGPPAFF. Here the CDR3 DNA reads TGTGCCAGCAGCCAAGTTCGGATATCTTCGGGGGGACCCCCCGCTTTCTTT.